Listed below are T cell receptor beta chains from one sample, sequenced in a study of CD8 T cells in ankylosing spondylitis. TCRdb called the 5' RACE reads again in MiXCR, with one record for every CDR3 protein. The profile shows a few hundred thousand distinct CDR3 sequences, roughly 8% of them singletons. Material for sequencing was blood, either unsorted or a sorted T cell fraction (not recorded which). The receptors stem from a male donor with ankylosing spondylitis. Each CDR3 is given with its conserved first and last residue. D genes are given only for firm matches. Not all rows give a size; the values are once, few, many and, for expanded clones, a class.

clone size	V gene	J gene	D gene	CDR3 protein	CDR3 DNA
many	TRBV6-5	TRBJ2-2	.	CASSYSGTPRTGELFF	TGTGCCAGCAGTTACTCGGGGACCCCCCGAACCGGGGAGCTGTTTTTT
few	TRBV20-1	TRBJ2-7	TRBD1	CSASGQGYYEQYF	TGCAGTGCTTCGGGACAGGGATACTACGAGCAGTACTTC
few	TRBV29-1	TRBJ2-3	TRBD2	CSAVNSGGTDTQYF	TGCAGCGCCGTAAATAGCGGGGGCACAGATACGCAGTATTTT
many	TRBV6-5	TRBJ1-5	.	CASQGYNQPQHF	TGTGCCAGTCAGGGTTACAATCAGCCCCAGCATTTT
many	TRBV24-1	TRBJ2-5	TRBD1	CATSTGQGAETQYF	TGTGCCACCAGTACGGGACAGGGGGCTGAGACCCAGTACTTC
few	TRBV12-3/TRBV12-4	TRBJ2-1	.	CASRGTSDEQFF	TGTGCCAGCAGGGGGACTTCCGATGAGCAGTTCTTC
.	TRBV12-3/TRBV12-4	TRBJ2-3	.	CASRWAADTDTQYF	TGTGCCAGCAGATGGGCAGCGGACACAGATACGCAGTATTTT
many	TRBV4-2	TRBJ1-1	TRBD1	CASSLRTGGVTEAFF	TGTGCCAGCAGCCTCCGGACAGGGGGCGTCACTGAAGCTTTCTTT
few	TRBV12-3/TRBV12-4	TRBJ2-7	TRBD2	CASSLAGGPREQYF	TGTGCCAGCAGTTTAGCGGGAGGGCCGAGGGAGCAGTACTTC
.	TRBV5-1	TRBJ1-5	.	CASSLAAGQPQHF	TGCGCCAGCAGCTTGGCCGCGGGTCAGCCCCAGCATTTT
many	TRBV10-3	TRBJ2-7	.	CAISESGDNEQYF	TGTGCCATCAGTGAGTCTGGAGATAACGAGCAGTACTTC
.	TRBV5-6	TRBJ2-7	.	CASSPGAGYEQYF	TGTGCCAGCAGCCCGGGGGCCGGCTACGAGCAGTACTTC